This TCR beta chain comes out of a study of T cell clonotyping in hematopoietic cell transplantation. Study-level results: Pathologically expanded recipient clonotypes increased progressively from day 30 to day 180 as diversity fell. Few recipient clonotypes overlapped donors; over 95% were de novo at given depth. CD4 and CD8 repertoire contributions could not be separated without sorting.

CDR3 size: 14 residues. Germline assignment: CDR1 GTSNPN and CDR2 SVGIG (reference sequence). The V end lost 3 bases, the J end lost 2 bases, and 13 bases lay between the germline ends. A word on this clone: The antigen remains undetermined.

The data were produced by immunoSEQ multiplex PCR, yet TCRdb's version contains in-frame clones alone and is incomplete. The sample contains approximately 11,000 clones, about half of which appear only once. Blood collection times were about day -28 and days 30, 100, 180 posttransplant. The TCR was taken from a female patient in her fifties who had an allogeneic stem cell transplant from an unrelated donor, so the T cells may come from the graft donor. Some clones in this sample may be carry-over from other donors' samples. The genes are TRBV30 and TRBJ1-2; possible D gene TRBD1, 6 bases. The sample consisted of peripheral blood mononuclear cells, taken 100 days after allogeneic stem cell transplant. Written as DNA, the CDR3 is TGTGCCTGGAGATTGACAGGTCGGAACTATGGCTACACCTTC. Translation: CAWRLTGRNYGYTF.